A selection of T cell receptor beta chains follows, all from one sample in a study of blood T cell repertoires in COVID-19. Sequencing was performed with immunoSEQ multiplex PCR; in TCRdb, only in-frame clones are kept and a portion is missing. This table holds approximately 260,000 clones, roughly 88% found once. The sample consisted of peripheral blood. The receptors originated from a woman in her seventies with acute or convalescent COVID-19. Each CDR3 is given with its conserved first and last residue. The D gene is left open where the match is weak. Some rows have no size entry. The others give once, few or many, or a class for an expanded clone.

size	J	V	D	DNA	CDR3
once	TRBJ1-6	TRBV14	-	TGTGCCAGCAGCCGTACTGTACCCTCCTATAATTCACCCCTCCACTTT	CASSRTVPSYNSPLHF
-	TRBJ2-6	TRBV3-1/TRBV3-2	-	TGTGCCAGCAGCCCTCGTAGAGGGCTGAGCTCTGGGGCCAACGTCCTGACTTTC	CASSPRRGLSSGANVLTF
-	TRBJ1-2	TRBV6-6	-	TGTGCCAGCAGAGCTGAGGGTGTAAGGAGCTATGGCTACACCTTC	CASRAEGVRSYGYTF
-	TRBJ2-2	TRBV5-1	-	TGCGCCAGCAGCTTGGACCCAGGACAGGGAGGGACCGGGGAGCTGTTTTTT	CASSLDPGQGGTGELFF
-	TRBJ1-4	TRBV3-1/TRBV3-2	-	TGTGCCAGCAGATTACGCGGGGAAAAACTGTTTTTT	CASRLRGEKLFF
-	TRBJ2-1	TRBV7-8	-	TGTGCCAGCAGCCCTACGTGGCGGCGTGGGAATGAGCAGTTCTTC	CASSPTWRRGNEQFF
-	TRBJ2-2	TRBV9	TRBD2	TGTGCCAGCAGCCCACTAGCGGGGAGCACCGGGGAGCTGTTTTTT	CASSPLAGSTGELFF
-	TRBJ2-7	TRBV5-1	-	TGCGCCAGCAGCTTGGCCCCAACAAGTGGCGAGCAGTACTTC	CASSLAPTSGEQYF
-	TRBJ2-5	TRBV9	-	TGTGCCAGCAGCGTAGCATTGGCTGAGACCCAGTACTTC	CASSVALAETQYF
-	TRBJ2-7	TRBV5-1	TRBD2	TGCGCCAGCAGCTCCGGCCGCGGGGGGCCCCACGAGCAGTACTTC	CASSSGRGGPHEQYF
-	TRBJ1-1	TRBV2	TRBD1	TGTGCCAGCAGTGTGGGGCAGGACAGGGAAGCTTTCTTT	CASSVGQDREAFF
-	TRBJ2-7	TRBV12-2	-	TGTGCAAGTCGCTCCTGGACTAGCGGAACCTACGAGCAGTACTTC	CASRSWTSGTYEQYF
-	TRBJ2-3	TRBV11-2	-	TGTGCCAGCGCCCAAGCAGGGTCAGAGGATACGCAGTATTTT	CASAQAGSEDTQYF
-	TRBJ1-2	TRBV5-1	-	TGCGCCAGCAGCTTGGGCGACACCACTCCACATGGCTACACCTTC	CASSLGDTTPHGYTF
few	TRBJ1-2	TRBV5-1	TRBD1	TGCGCCAGCAGCCCTGGACAGGGTGGATATGGCTACACCTTC	CASSPGQGGYGYTF
-	TRBJ1-2	TRBV10-3	TRBD1	TGTGCCATCAGTGGAACGGGGACAGGCTATGGCTACACCTTC	CAISGTGTGYGYTF
few	TRBJ1-2	TRBV7-2	TRBD1	TGTGCCAGCAGTTCTGACAGGGGGCAGAGGTATGGCTACACCTTC	CASSSDRGQRYGYTF
few	TRBJ2-1	TRBV19	TRBD2	TGTGCCAGTACCCGTGCGGGGGGGCGGCAAAATGAGCAGTTCTTC	CASTRAGGRQNEQFF
-	TRBJ1-5	TRBV10-3	-	TGTGCCATCAGTGAGTCGTGGGGGGGTAACAATCAGCCCCAGCATTTT	CAISESWGGNNQPQHF
-	TRBJ2-1	TRBV6-5	-	TGTGCCAGCGGGTTACGGGGCAATGAGCAGTTCTTC	CASGLRGNEQFF
-	TRBJ2-2	TRBV21-1	-	TGTGCCAGCAGCAAGCCGCTAGGGGTGGTAGAACCAAAACGTCCCGGGGAGCTGTTTTTT	CASSKPLGVVEPKRPGELFF
-	TRBJ1-1	TRBV2	-	TGTGCCAGCAGTGAAGGCCAGGGTAGGGCTGAAGCTTTCTTT	CASSEGQGRAEAFF
-	TRBJ1-1	TRBV18	-	TGTGCCAGCTCACCACCCCCCGGGGCTGAAGCTTTCTTT	CASSPPPGAEAFF
few	TRBJ2-7	TRBV5-8	TRBD1	TGTGCCAGCAGCAACCCGGGACAGGGCTCCTACGAGCAGTACTTC	CASSNPGQGSYEQYF
-	TRBJ1-1	TRBV2	-	TGTGCCAGCAGGGAAGGTCTCACTGAAGCTTTCTTT	CASREGLTEAFF
-	TRBJ2-3	TRBV5-1	-	TGCGCCAGCAGCTCTCGGAGGGGCACAGATACGCAGTATTTT	CASSSRRGTDTQYF
-	TRBJ1-2	TRBV6-5	TRBD1	TGTGCCAGCAGTTACAGGGTGGACAGGAACTATGGCTACACCTTC	CASSYRVDRNYGYTF
-	TRBJ2-5	TRBV3-1/TRBV3-2	TRBD2	TGTGCCAGCAGCCCAGGCATTAGCGGGGGGACCCAGTACTTC	CASSPGISGGTQYF
-	TRBJ1-4	TRBV19	-	TGTGCCAGTAGTATAGGGTTTTCGGGGGGCAGTGAAAAACTGTTTTTT	CASSIGFSGGSEKLFF